A single sample gave rise to the 9 T cell receptor beta chains below, sequenced in a study of blood T cell repertoires in COVID-19. Clones were sequenced by immunoSEQ multiplex PCR, and TCRdb holds only the in-frame ones, with some missing. The table includes under 300,000 clones, 75% to 85% detected once. The sequenced material came from peripheral blood. The receptors here all came from a human donor in a cohort sampled during active COVID-19.

V and J are TRBV7-2 and TRBJ2-7; 7 bases are a match to TRBD1. Per the germline V gene, CDR1 is SGHTA and CDR2 is FQGNSA. There are 13 residues in the CDR3. Trimming cost V 5 bases and J 8 bases; bases outside gene matches: 9. Here the CDR3 DNA reads TGTGCCAGCAGCCTAGGGGGCAACAGACAGCAGTACTTC. Amino acids: CASSLGGNRQQYF.

The genes are TRBV6-6 and TRBJ2-5, with TRBD1 matching over 11 bases. Germline CDR1 and CDR2: MNHNY and SVGAGI (reference sequence). The CDR3 spans 14 residues. V lost 5 bases, J lost 4 bases, and 3 bases stayed unmatched. The CDR3 here is CASSGQGAGETQYF. The CDR3 coding sequence is TGTGCCAGCAGTGGACAGGGGGCAGGAGAGACCCAGTACTTC.

In this sample, this clone turned up a few times. The chain links TRBV4-1 to TRBJ2-1, with D uncertain. This CDR3 has 15 residues. The V gene's germline CDR1 is MGHRA and CDR2 YSYEKL. The germline V and J ends were trimmed by 3 bases and 0 bases, with 9 bases remaining between them. DNA of the CDR3: TGCGCCAGCAGCCAGACACCAGTCTCCTACAATGAGCAGTTCTTC. It encodes CASSQTPVSYNEQFF.

The chain joins TRBV6-4 to TRBJ2-1; 9 bases fit TRBD2. V was pared by 3 bases and J by 3 bases, with 0 bases of the junction left unmatched. Germline-derived CDR1 and CDR2 are MRHNA and SNTAGT. The CDR3 totals 14 residues. CDR3 bases: TGTGCCAGCAGTGAAGCGGGGGGCTACAATGAGCAGTTCTTC. Its protein product is CASSEAGGYNEQFF.

Only a few counts were recorded for this clone. V and J are TRBV6-5 and TRBJ1-6, with 10 positions matching TRBD1. V shed 7 bases, J shed 9 bases, and the junction held 6 bases outside the gene matches. The germline V gene has CDR1 MNHEY and CDR2 SVGAGI. This CDR3 region has 14 residues. CDR3 in amino acids: CASTVGQGGSPLHF. In DNA, the CDR3 is TGTGCCAGCACCGTAGGACAGGGGGGTTCACCCCTCCACTTT.

Here the CDR3 reads CASSLQGSNGYTF. As DNA, the CDR3 is TGTGCCAGCAGCTTGCAGGGCAGCAATGGCTACACCTTC. The chain employs TRBV7-9 and TRBJ1-2; the D gene is possibly TRBD1 (5 bases). The CDR3 runs 13 residues. V was pared by 3 bases and J by 6 bases, with 11 bases between. Per the germline V gene, CDR1 is SEHNR and CDR2 is FQNEAQ (reference sequence).

The chain uses TRBV6-5 and TRBJ1-1; 7 nucleotides agree with TRBD1. The germline CDR1 and CDR2 sequences are MNHEY and SVGAGI. J lost 7 bases, V lost 6 bases, and 11 bases had no gene match. The CDR3 sequence is 14 residues long. CDR3 nucleotides: TGTGCCAGCAGGCTACGAGGGGGCTCCGGTGAAGCTTTCTTT. This translates into CASRLRGGSGEAFF.

The gene calls are TRBV5-4 and TRBJ1-2, with D perhaps TRBD1 (6 bases). The CDR3 length is 14 residues. Trimming removed 7 bases at V and 7 bases at J, with 20 bases between. Germline V gene data show CDR1 as SGHNT and CDR2 as YYREEE (reference sequence). As DNA, the CDR3 is TGTGCCAGCTCTCGACAGGCAGGCAAGGGTGGCTACACCTTC. Protein sequence: CASSRQAGKGGYTF. Full variable domain (outside the CDR3, taken from reference TRBV5-4 and TRBJ1-2): ETGVTQSPTHLIKTRGQQVTLRCSSQSGHNTVSWYQQALGQGPQFIFQYYREEENGRGNFPPRFSGLQFPNYSSELNVNALELDDSALYLCASSRQAGKGGYTFGSGTRLTVV.

The rearrangement joins TRBV2 to TRBJ2-7; no definite D call. From germline, CDR1 is SNHLY and CDR2 FYNNEI. This CDR3 is built from 14 residues. V dropped 4 bases and J dropped 6 bases, with 16 bases sitting between them. CDR3 amino acids: CASSVIGSSGEQYF. DNA of the CDR3: TGTGCCAGCAGTGTTATCGGGTCCTCTGGCGAGCAGTACTTC.